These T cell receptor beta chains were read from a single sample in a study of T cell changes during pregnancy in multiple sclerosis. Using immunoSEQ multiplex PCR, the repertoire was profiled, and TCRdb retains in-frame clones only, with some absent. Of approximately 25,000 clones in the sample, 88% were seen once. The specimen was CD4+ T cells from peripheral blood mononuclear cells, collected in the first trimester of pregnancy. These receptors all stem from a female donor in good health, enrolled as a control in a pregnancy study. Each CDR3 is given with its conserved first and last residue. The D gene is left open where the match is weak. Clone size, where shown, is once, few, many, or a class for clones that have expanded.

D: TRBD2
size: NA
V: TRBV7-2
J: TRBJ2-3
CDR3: CASRLAGHTDTQYF
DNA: TGTGCCAGCAGACTAGCGGGCCACACAGATACGCAGTATTTT

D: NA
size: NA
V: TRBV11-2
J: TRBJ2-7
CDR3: CASSLTPRISYEQYF
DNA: TGTGCCAGCAGCTTGACTCCGCGGATCTCCTACGAGCAGTACTTC

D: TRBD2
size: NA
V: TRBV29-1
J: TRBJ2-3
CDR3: CSVAPLSGSGTDTQYF
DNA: TGCAGCGTTGCGCCTCTTAGCGGGAGCGGGACAGATACGCAGTATTTT

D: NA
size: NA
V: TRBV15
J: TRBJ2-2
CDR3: CATSRASGAGELFF
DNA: TGTGCCACCAGCAGAGCTTCCGGGGCCGGGGAGCTGTTTTTT

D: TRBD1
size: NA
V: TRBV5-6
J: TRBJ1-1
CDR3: CASSRDRGTEAFF
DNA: TGTGCCAGCAGCAGGGACAGGGGCACTGAAGCTTTCTTT

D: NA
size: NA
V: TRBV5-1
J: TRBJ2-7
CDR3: CASSLFPGRIEQYF
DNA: TGCGCCAGCAGCTTGTTTCCAGGGAGGATCGAGCAGTACTTC

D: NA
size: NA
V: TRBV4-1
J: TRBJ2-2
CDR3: CASSQIARDGELFF
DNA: TGCGCCAGCAGCCAAATAGCGCGAGACGGGGAGCTGTTTTTT

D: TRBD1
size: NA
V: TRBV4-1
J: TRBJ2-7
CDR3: CASSHPSGTGGYEQYF
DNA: TGCGCCAGCAGCCACCCCTCCGGGACAGGGGGCTACGAGCAGTACTTC

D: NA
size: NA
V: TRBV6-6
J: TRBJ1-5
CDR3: CASIGTGDSNQPQHF
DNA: TGTGCCAGCATCGGGACGGGGGATAGCAATCAGCCCCAGCATTTT

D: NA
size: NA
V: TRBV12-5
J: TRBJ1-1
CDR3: CASAQVTEAFF
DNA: TGTGCTAGTGCTCAGGTCACTGAAGCTTTCTTT

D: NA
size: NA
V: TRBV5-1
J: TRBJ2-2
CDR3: CASSLSPGANTGELFF
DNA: TGCGCCAGCAGCTTGTCACCTGGAGCGAACACCGGGGAGCTGTTTTTT

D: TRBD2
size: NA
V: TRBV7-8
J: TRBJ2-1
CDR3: CASSSKTSINEQFF
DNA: TGTGCCAGCAGCTCTAAGACTAGCATCAATGAGCAGTTCTTC

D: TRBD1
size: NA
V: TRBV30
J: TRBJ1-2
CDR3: CAWSVGTGTYGYTF
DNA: TGTGCCTGGAGTGTTGGGACAGGGACCTATGGCTACACCTTC

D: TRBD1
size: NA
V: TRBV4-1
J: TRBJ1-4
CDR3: CASSQTQGASEKLFF
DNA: TGCGCCAGCAGCCAAACTCAGGGGGCTAGTGAAAAACTGTTTTTT

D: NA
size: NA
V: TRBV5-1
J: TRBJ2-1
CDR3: CASSLSVRDEQFF
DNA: TGCGCCAGCAGCTTGTCAGTGAGGGATGAGCAGTTCTTC

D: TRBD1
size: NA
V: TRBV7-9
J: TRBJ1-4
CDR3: CASRIGSGGAGEKLFF
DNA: TGTGCCAGCAGGATAGGCTCAGGGGGTGCGGGTGAAAAACTGTTTTTT

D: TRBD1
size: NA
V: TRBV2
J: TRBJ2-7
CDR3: CASRVDSQGDEQYF
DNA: TGTGCCAGCAGAGTCGATTCACAGGGGGATGAGCAGTACTTC

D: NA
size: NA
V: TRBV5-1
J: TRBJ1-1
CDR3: CASSPAGTNTEAFF
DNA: TGCGCCAGCAGTCCCGCCGGGACAAACACTGAAGCTTTCTTT

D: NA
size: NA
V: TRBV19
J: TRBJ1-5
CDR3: CASSPWQGSNQPQHF
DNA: TGTGCCAGTAGTCCCTGGCAGGGGAGCAATCAGCCCCAGCATTTT

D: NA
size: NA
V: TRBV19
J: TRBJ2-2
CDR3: CASSSRHNTGELFF
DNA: TGTGCCAGTAGTTCTCGACACAACACCGGGGAGCTGTTTTTT

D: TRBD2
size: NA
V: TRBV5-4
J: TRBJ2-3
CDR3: CASSLAGATDTQYF
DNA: TGTGCCAGCAGCTTAGCGGGAGCCACAGATACGCAGTATTTT

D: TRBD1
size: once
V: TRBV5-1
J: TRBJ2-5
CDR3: CASSLVPGGEETQYF
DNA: TGCGCCAGCAGCTTGGTTCCAGGGGGTGAGGAGACCCAGTACTTC

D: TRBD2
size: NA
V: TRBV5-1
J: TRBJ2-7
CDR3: CASSLAGGGHMAYEQYF
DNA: TGCGCCAGCAGCTTGGCCGGGGGGGGTCATATGGCCTACGAGCAGTACTTC

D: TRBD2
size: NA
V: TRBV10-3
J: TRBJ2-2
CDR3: CAITERENTGELFF
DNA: TGTGCCATCACTGAGCGGGAGAACACCGGGGAGCTGTTTTTT